One and the same sample provided the 10 T cell receptor beta chains below, sequenced in a study of shared clonotypes between healthy human individuals. TCRdb keeps only in-frame clones here, not all; method: immunoSEQ multiplex PCR. The sample carries about 2.3 million clones, approximately 90% recorded once. Material for sequencing was naive CD4+ T cells from PBMCs. Subset reported: CD45RA+ positively selected. The receptor source for this set is a man younger than 35 in good health. Some clones in this sample may be carry-over from other donors' samples.

The gene calls are TRBV27 and TRBJ2-1; 7 bases align to TRBD2. With 6 bases clipped from V and 6 bases from J, the junction kept 8 bases outside the gene matches. This CDR3 contains 14 residues. Looked up from germline, CDR1 is MNHEY and CDR2 is SMNVEV (reference sequence). The CDR3 DNA reads as TGTGCCAGCAGCCGAATGGGCGGGGGCAATGAGCAGTTCTTC. This codes for CASSRMGGGNEQFF.

V and J are TRBV29-1 and TRBJ2-1; tentative D call: TRBD1 (6 bases). The CDR3 is made up of 14 amino acids. V lost 6 bases and J lost 0, with 12 bases in between. Germline V gives CDR1 SQVTM, CDR2 ANQGSEA. CDR3 protein: CSVDSSSSYNEQFF. The CDR3 bases are TGCAGCGTGGACAGCTCTAGCTCCTACAATGAGCAGTTCTTC.

The V call is TRBV7-2, the J call TRBJ2-5; TRBD2 matches at 9 bases. The CDR3 sequence is 15 residues long. The trim removed 5 bases at V and 5 bases at J, leaving 9 bases unmatched. From germline, CDR1 is SGHTA and CDR2 FQGNSA. For the CDR3, the DNA is TGTGCCAGCAGCCGCCAGGGCGGGAGGGATGAGACCCAGTACTTC. Protein sequence: CASSRQGGRDETQYF.

A word on this clone: The same CDR3 is also encoded by other DNA sequences in this sample. The V gene is TRBV5-1, the J gene TRBJ2-7; 7 bases map to TRBD2. V was pared by 1 base and J by 0 bases, with 1 base of the junction left unmatched. The CDR3 runs to 14 residues. CDR1 is SGHRS and CDR2 is YFSETQ in the germline V gene. CDR3 region: CASSLIAGSYEQYF. CDR3 nucleotide sequence: TGCGCCAGCAGCTTGATAGCGGGCTCCTACGAGCAGTACTTC. The complete variable domain, with remaining parts taken from reference TRBV5-1 and TRBJ2-7, reads KAGVTQTPRYLIKTRGQQVTLSCSPISGHRSVSWYQQTPGQGLQFLFEYFSETQRNKGNFPGRFSGRQFSNSRSEMNVSTLELGDSALYLCASSLIAGSYEQYFGPGTRLTVT.

Comments on this clone: The same CDR3 is also encoded by other DNA sequences in this sample. The chain recombines TRBV11-3 with TRBJ1-1; unclear D gene. V was pared by 3 bases and J by 1 base, with 9 bases between. The CDR3 consists of 14 residues. The germline V gene encodes CDR1 SGHNT and CDR2 YENEEA. CDR3 DNA: TGTGCCAGCAGCTTTGGCCAAGGGAACACTGAAGCTTTCTTT. The encoded protein is CASSFGQGNTEAFF.

The rearrangement links TRBV6-5 to TRBJ2-1; 7 bases align to TRBD2. V shed 4 bases and J 7 bases; nucleotides not matched to a gene: 13. CDR3 length: 16 residues. Germline-derived CDR1 and CDR2 are MNHEY and SVGAGI. CDR3 residues: CASSSSSGPRRNEQFF. In nucleotides, the CDR3 is TGTGCCAGCAGTTCCTCTAGCGGTCCCCGTAGGAATGAGCAGTTCTTC.

The chain combines TRBV5-4 with TRBJ1-1; the D is unclear. V lost 0 bases and J lost 11, with 17 bases in between. The germline V gene has CDR1 SGHNT and CDR2 YYREEE (reference sequence). The CDR3 totals 14 residues. In DNA form, the CDR3 reads TGTGCCAGCAGCTTGGCAGGCCCCACCGCCGAGGCTTTCTTT. Translation gives CASSLAGPTAEAFF.

The V and J genes are TRBV28 and TRBJ2-3; 7 positions agree with TRBD2. V was clipped by 5 bases and J by 2 bases; unmatched bases: 16. Germline values: CDR1 MDHEN, CDR2 SYDVKM. The CDR3 consists of 18 residues. The CDR3 loop reads CASSPTFTSSGDTDTQYF. CDR3 sequence (DNA): TGTGCCAGCAGTCCTACGTTTACTTCTAGCGGCGACACAGATACGCAGTATTTT.

Points on this clone: The sample contains more than one DNA sequence encoding this CDR3. V usage is TRBV2 and J usage is TRBJ2-1; the D is unclear. V lost 4 bases and J lost 5, with 6 bases in between. Germline CDR1 and CDR2: SNHLY and FYNNEI. This CDR3 has 12 amino acids. CDR3 amino acids: CASSVANNEQFF. The CDR3 DNA is TGTGCCAGCAGTGTGGCCAACAATGAGCAGTTCTTC.

Comment on this clone: Other DNA sequences in this specimen translate into the identical CDR3. This chain connects TRBV18 to TRBJ1-1; TRBD1 might be the D (6 bases). V was shortened by 2 bases and J by 5 bases, with 12 bases between the two germline ends. The CDR3 contains 14 residues. Germline lookup yields CDR1 KGHSH and CDR2 LQKENI. CDR3 coding DNA: TGTGCCAGCTCACCAAACAGGGTAGGAACTGAAGCTTTCTTT. Its translation: CASSPNRVGTEAFF.